These 14 T cell receptor beta chains came from one sample sequenced in a study of blood T cell repertoires in COVID-19. Generated by immunoSEQ multiplex PCR, the TCRdb table keeps only in-frame clones and is missing some. The sample holds fewer than 15,000 clones, approximately 81% seen once. Sequenced: peripheral blood. The receptor set was obtained from a human donor in a cohort sampled during active COVID-19.

In this sample, this clone turned up once. The CDR3 protein is CASSPGLAGTQETQYF. CDR3 in DNA: TGTGCCAGCAGCCCGGGATTAGCGGGGACCCAAGAGACCCAGTACTTC. The chain recombines TRBV7-2 with TRBJ2-5; TRBD2 matches at 8 bases. The CDR3 runs 16 residues. Germline V gene sequence: CDR1 SGHTA, CDR2 FQGNSA. J was trimmed by 1 base and V by 5 bases; bases with no gene match: 9.

The chain joins TRBV2 to TRBJ2-1; possibly TRBD2 for D (6 bases). The CDR3 runs to 14 residues. The V end was cut by 1 base, the J end by 9 bases, with 13 bases between. Germline V gene data show CDR1 as SNHLY and CDR2 as FYNNEI. CDR3 region: CASSEVRTGSEQFF. The CDR3 DNA reads as TGTGCCAGCAGTGAAGTGCGGACCGGGAGTGAGCAGTTCTTC.

The chain joins TRBV7-9 to TRBJ2-6; TRBD1 aligns across 10 bases. The CDR3 has 18 amino acids. V gave up 4 bases and J gave up 0 bases; unmatched junction bases: 6. Germline lookup yields CDR1 SEHNR and CDR2 FQNEAQ (reference sequence). In DNA, the CDR3 is TGTGCCAGCAGCTCGGGACAGGGGATATCCTCTGGGGCCAACGTCCTGACTTTC. Protein product: CASSSGQGISSGANVLTF.

V and J are TRBV27 and TRBJ2-1; D is possibly TRBD1 (6 bases). The CDR3 is 13 amino acids. V lost 5 bases, J lost 5 bases, and 10 bases lay in between. From germline, CDR1 is MNHEY and CDR2 SMNVEV (reference sequence). CDR3 bases: TGTGCCAGCAGTCCTGGGACAAACAATGAGCAGTTCTTC. This translates into CASSPGTNNEQFF.

A note on this clone: The junction differs from germline at one of its ends, possibly a read error. The rearrangement links TRBV12-3 or TRBV12-4 to TRBJ2-7; D might be TRBD1 (5 bases). CDR3 size: 11 residues. The CDR3, as DNA: TGTGCCAGCAGTTTGGGGCCAAAGCCTCACTTC. Amino acids: CASSLGPKPHF.

The chain joins TRBV10-3 to TRBJ1-6; 9 bases are a match to TRBD1. Trimming cost V 4 bases and J 4 bases; bases outside gene matches: 2. The CDR3 totals 15 residues. From germline, CDR1 is ENHRY and CDR2 SYGVKD. The CDR3 here is CAISAGTGYNSPLHF. The CDR3 region has the DNA TGTGCCATCAGTGCCGGGACAGGGTATAATTCACCCCTCCACTTT.

The rearrangement uses TRBV5-4 and TRBJ2-3; TRBD2 agrees at 10 bases. CDR1 SGHNT and CDR2 YYREEE come from the germline V gene (reference sequence). V trimming: 3 bases; J trimming: 3 bases; junction bases outside the gene matches: 7. The CDR3 covers 16 residues. CDR3 region: CASSSRTSGMTDTQYF. In DNA form, the CDR3 reads TGTGCCAGCAGCTCCCGGACTAGCGGAATGACAGATACGCAGTATTTT.

The chain links TRBV5-6 to TRBJ1-3; D is undetermined. The germline gives CDR1 SGHDT, CDR2 YYEEEE. The CDR3 sequence is 15 residues long. The V end lost 1 base, the J end lost 0 bases, and 8 bases lay between the germline ends. In DNA form, the CDR3 reads TGTGCCAGCAGCTTGCGGGGTCCCTCTGGAAACACCATATATTTT. This sequence encodes CASSLRGPSGNTIYF.

This clone was detected only a few times. The chain joins TRBV6-2 or TRBV6-3 to TRBJ2-2; no clear D. The CDR3 totals 14 residues. Deletions cut 0 bases from V and 3 bases from J, with 5 bases between. Germline CDR1 and CDR2: MNHEY and SVGEGT. The DNA for the CDR3 is TGTGCCAGCAGTTACTCTCAGTACACCGGGGAGCTGTTTTTT. Translating it yields CASSYSQYTGELFF.

The chain uses TRBV24-1 and TRBJ2-3; 10 positions agree with TRBD2. V was pared by 4 bases and J by 2 bases, with 5 bases of the junction left unmatched. The CDR3 length is 16 residues. Germline V gene lookup returns CDR1 KGHDR and CDR2 SFDVKD. Here the CDR3 DNA reads TGTGCCACCAGTGACCGGACTAGCGGTCTCACAGATACGCAGTATTTT. It yields the protein CATSDRTSGLTDTQYF.

The CDR3 region has the DNA TGTGCCAGCACCCCATGGACAGACAGGGGCCATGCGGGCACCTTC. The encoded protein is CASTPWTDRGHAGTF. The genes are TRBV11-3 and TRBJ1-2; TRBD1 agrees at 8 bases. Germline V gene data show CDR1 as SGHNT and CDR2 as YENEEA. V shed 7 bases, J shed 13 bases, and the junction held 20 bases outside the gene matches. The CDR3 loop spans 15 amino acids. Based on the CDR3 plus reference TRBV11-3 and TRBJ1-2, the full variable domain is EAGVVQSPRYKIIEKKQPVAFWCNPISGHNTLYWYLQNLGQGPELLIRYENEEAVDDSQLPKDRFSAERLKGVDSTLKIQPAELGDSAVYLCASTPWTDRGHAGTFGSGTRLTVV.

This chain links TRBV4-3 with TRBJ1-3, with 8 bases fitting TRBD1. Per the germline V gene, CDR1 is LGHNA and CDR2 is YSLEER. With 4 bases clipped from V and 3 bases from J, the junction kept 2 bases outside the gene matches. The CDR3 extends over 14 amino acids. CDR3 loop: CASSPDRGGNTIYF. The CDR3 DNA follows: TGCGCCAGCAGCCCTGACAGGGGTGGAAACACCATATATTTT.

V is TRBV6-2 or TRBV6-3 and J is TRBJ2-7, with TRBD2 matching 7 bases. J gave up 6 bases and V 4 bases, and 9 bases lay outside the gene matches. CDR1 and CDR2 (germline): MNHEY, SVGEGT. This CDR3 contains 14 residues. CDR3 protein: CASSLDREAGEQYF. DNA for the CDR3: TGTGCCAGCAGTTTAGACCGGGAGGCAGGCGAGCAGTACTTC.

The chain is built from TRBV19 and TRBJ1-5; TRBD1 matches 10 bases. The CDR3 consists of 17 residues. The V and J ends lost 3 bases and 1 base, in that order; junction bases with no gene match: 6. From germline, CDR1 is LNHDA and CDR2 SQIVND (reference sequence). This chain's CDR3 is CASSMLDRGGSNQPQHF. In DNA, the CDR3 is TGTGCCAGTAGTATGCTGGACAGGGGGGGAAGCAATCAGCCCCAGCATTTT. Full variable domain (rest looked up from reference TRBV19 and TRBJ1-5): DGGITQSPKYLFRKEGQNVTLSCEQNLNHDAMYWYRQDPGQGLRLIYYSQIVNDFQKGDIAEGYSVSREKKESFPLTVTSAQKNPTAFYLCASSMLDRGGSNQPQHFGDGTRLSIL.